This note documents a single T cell receptor beta chain sequence. These data come from a study of cytomegalovirus exposure and HLA in healthy donors. The PCR employed 60 Vbeta primers together with 13 Jbeta primers. The assay was immunoSEQ multiplex PCR, and TCRdb's table has in-frame clones only and misses some. This sample's clone table lists around 110,000 clones. The specimen sequenced was PBMCs. This clonotype originated in a man aged 30 to 45 in good health and CMV-seronegative.

The CDR3, as DNA: TGTGCCAGCAGCCAAGATAAGCAGGTCTCCTACGAGCAGTACTTC. Its protein product is CASSQDKQVSYEQYF. The chain combines TRBV4-2 with TRBJ2-7; D gene unclear. CDR3 length: 15 residues. Germline CDR1 reads LGHNA; CDR2 reads YNFKEQ. Trimming shortened V by 0 bases and J by 0 bases, and 9 bases separated the two germline ends.